A selection of T cell receptor beta chains follows, all from one sample in a study of beta chain features in type 1 diabetes. Some clones are missing from TCRdb's copy, which holds only in-frame ones; the method was immunoSEQ multiplex PCR. The repertoire has about 150,000 clones, 40% to 60% of them found once; the top ten carry under 0.5%. Sequenced material: Tregs from blood. The receptors stem from a man aged 18 to 29 in good health. The CDR3 runs from the conserved cysteine through the conserved F or W. Fields, in order: J gene, V gene, D gene, CDR3 protein. The D gene is left open where the match is weak.

j_gene: TRBJ1-1
v_gene: TRBV30
d_gene: .
CDR3aa: CAWSAPPAAAFF

j_gene: TRBJ2-2
v_gene: TRBV2
d_gene: TRBD2
CDR3aa: CASSEPVLAGVHGELFF

j_gene: TRBJ2-5
v_gene: TRBV27
d_gene: TRBD2
CDR3aa: CASSLAGEGETQYF

j_gene: TRBJ2-1
v_gene: TRBV7-2
d_gene: TRBD1
CDR3aa: CASSLAQDRLKFF

j_gene: TRBJ1-2
v_gene: TRBV15
d_gene: TRBD1
CDR3aa: CATSAGTGYGYTF

j_gene: TRBJ1-2
v_gene: TRBV30
d_gene: .
CDR3aa: CAWTPGLNYGYTF

j_gene: TRBJ2-1
v_gene: TRBV5-6
d_gene: TRBD2
CDR3aa: CASSLFRTSGRTEQFF

j_gene: TRBJ1-1
v_gene: TRBV28
d_gene: .
CDR3aa: CASSSVGHFF

j_gene: TRBJ1-1
v_gene: TRBV7-9
d_gene: .
CDR3aa: CASSPTGYTEAFF

j_gene: TRBJ2-5
v_gene: TRBV5-1
d_gene: .
CDR3aa: CASSWTVQETQYF

j_gene: TRBJ2-3
v_gene: TRBV7-8
d_gene: .
CDR3aa: CASSPRLVTDTQYF

j_gene: TRBJ1-1
v_gene: TRBV6-5
d_gene: TRBD1
CDR3aa: CASRSGGKNTEAFF

j_gene: TRBJ1-1
v_gene: TRBV10-3
d_gene: .
CDR3aa: CATGTAGVAFF

j_gene: TRBJ2-3
v_gene: TRBV28
d_gene: .
CDR3aa: CASSLNSGDTQYF